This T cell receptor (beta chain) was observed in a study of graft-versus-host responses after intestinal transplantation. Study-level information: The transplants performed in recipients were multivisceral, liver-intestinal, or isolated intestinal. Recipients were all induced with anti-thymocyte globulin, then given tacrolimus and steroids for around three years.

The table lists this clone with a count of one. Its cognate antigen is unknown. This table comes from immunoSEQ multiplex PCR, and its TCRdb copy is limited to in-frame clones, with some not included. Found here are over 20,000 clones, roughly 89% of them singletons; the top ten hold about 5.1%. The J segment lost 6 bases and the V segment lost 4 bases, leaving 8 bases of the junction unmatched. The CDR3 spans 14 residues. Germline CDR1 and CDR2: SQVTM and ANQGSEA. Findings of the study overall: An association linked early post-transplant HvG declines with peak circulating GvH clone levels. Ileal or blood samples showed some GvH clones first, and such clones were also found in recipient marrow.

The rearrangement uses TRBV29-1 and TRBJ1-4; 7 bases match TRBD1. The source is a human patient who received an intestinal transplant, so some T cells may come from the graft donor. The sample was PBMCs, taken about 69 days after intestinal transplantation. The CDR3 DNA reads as TGCAGCGTTGCTATAGACAGGGTGGATGAAAAACTGTTTTTT. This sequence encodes CSVAIDRVDEKLFF.